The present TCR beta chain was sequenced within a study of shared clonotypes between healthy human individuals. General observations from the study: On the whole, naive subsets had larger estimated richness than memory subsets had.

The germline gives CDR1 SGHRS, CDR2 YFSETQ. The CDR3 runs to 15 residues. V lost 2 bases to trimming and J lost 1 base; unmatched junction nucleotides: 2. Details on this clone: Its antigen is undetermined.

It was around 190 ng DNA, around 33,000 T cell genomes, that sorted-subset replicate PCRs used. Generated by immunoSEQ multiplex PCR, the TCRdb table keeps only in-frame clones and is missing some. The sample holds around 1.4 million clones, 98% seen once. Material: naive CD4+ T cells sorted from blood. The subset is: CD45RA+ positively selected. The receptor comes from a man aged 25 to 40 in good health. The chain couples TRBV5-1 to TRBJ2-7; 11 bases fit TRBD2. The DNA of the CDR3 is TGCGCCAGCAGCTTTACTAGCGGGAGATCCTACGAGCAGTACTTC. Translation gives CASSFTSGRSYEQYF.